This T cell receptor beta chain was recovered during a study of blood T cells in healthy people across ages (dated by TCRdb to between 2015 and 2016). Regarding the study in general: In model experiments, template switching captured roughly one uniquely barcoded TCR beta cDNA molecule for every two T cells. Donors of different ages were randomly distributed across sequencing lanes to avoid experimental bias. For two donors (one aged 18 to 30 and one aged 80 or older), the study analyzed two additional independent replicas of 1 million unique cDNA reads from the same blood draw. To track age-related changes in TCR beta repertoire diversity, the study relied on deep sequencing normalized with unique cDNA molecular identifiers. Four age groups were formed from the donors: young (average approximately 15 years), middle-aged (around 37), aged (over 55) and long-lived (around 82).

From its cysteine to its phenylalanine, the CDR3 spans 13 amino acids. Only CDR3 DNA remains: 39 bases, in frame from the first base. Taken from the germline V gene, the CDR1 and CDR2 loops are SGHRS and YFSETQ. The donors were 40 or so Caucasian individuals from Russia, aged 6 to 90 years, who were systemically healthy. Around 10 milliliters of peripheral blood were drawn from each donor into EDTA-treated Vacutainer tubes. Ficoll-Paque density-gradient centrifugation was used to isolate PBMCs, with at least 7 million obtained per sample. Trizol reagent was used to extract total RNA from PBMCs, with at least 6 micrograms per sample. For every donor, an aliquot of PBMCs went through flow cytometry to measure the percentages of naive CD45RAhigh/CD27high T cells. This clonotype was seen more than once but under ten times. Its antigen specificity is not known. An end of the junction does not agree with germline; a read error may underlie this.

Library generation was performed with 5' RACE. The reads were generated on an Illumina HiSeq 2500. A second PCR of about 7 to 12 cycles was run with a J-beta primer mix and a sample-barcoded 5' primer. Each TCR beta cDNA molecule received a unique molecular identifier from a template-switch 5' adaptor carrying 12 random nucleotides. At least 2.5 million CDR3-containing paired-end reads were obtained from each sample. First-strand cDNA was synthesized from all RNA with the Mint cDNA synthesis kit, primed by a TRBC-specific oligonucleotide. Following uracil-DNA glycosylase treatment, a first 18-cycle PCR with universal primers M1SS and BC2_uni_R was performed on all cDNA. In the source study's methods: For normalization, 1 million high-quality reads were randomly selected from each sample, with every read carrying a distinct molecular identifier. Reads sharing molecular identifiers were discarded rather than binned into consensus sequences. MiTCR, with a Q25 quality threshold and the strictest error-elimination algorithm, was used for CDR3 identification, clonotype clustering and error correction. A nonparametric unseen species model with Euler transformation was used to estimate lower-bound total TCR beta diversity. The raw public data were reprocessed by TCRdb itself: fastp quality trimming at Q25, MiXCR clonotype calling, in-frame beta chains only. For every CDR3 protein sequence, its rows merge into one entry that carries the most common genes and DNA. The V and J calls were determined by TCRdb, not by the authors. The sample has some 730,000 distinct CDR3 sequences on record, about 20% of them singletons. The ten largest clones add up to about 22% of the sample.

What the study reported, not specific to this receptor: A strong correlation was found between observed TCR beta diversity and the percentage of naive T cells measured by flow cytometry. As age increased, observed TCR beta diversity per million T cells dropped in a roughly linear way, and a significant reduction was already evident by age roughly 36. Because profiling used bulk unsorted PBMCs, naive and antigen-experienced compartments could not be compared conclusively. Compared with the aged group, more naive CD4+ T cells, fewer expanded clones and increased TCR diversity were shown by the long-lived group, suggesting age selection. Total diversity estimates from one million sequenced T cells were considered lower bounds and underestimates. Because donor CMV infection status was unknown, age-related changes in expanded clonotypes were potentially confounded.

Sequencing used blood. The rearranged chain carries TRBV5-1 and TRBJ1-1; 7 nucleotides in the junction match TRBD1. This sequence originates from a man between 70 and 80 years old in good health. The sequenced DNA is TGCGCCAGCAGCAGGGGGACAGTCACTGGAGCTTTCTTT. Translated, it gives CASSRGTVTGAFF.